This T cell receptor (beta chain) was captured by sequencing in a study of early T cells in non-severe SARS-CoV-2 infection. Study-wide context: Unpaired chains resulted from sequencing bulk RNA of unsorted whole blood.

The V gene's germline CDR1 is LNHDA and CDR2 SQIVND (reference sequence). The CDR3 covers 12 residues. Trimming pared 6 bases from V and 5 bases from J, leaving 7 bases between. Individual cDNA molecules carried attached unique molecular identifiers. TCRdb recomputed calls from the 5' RACE reads with MiXCR, one row per CDR3 protein. The sample holds tens of thousands of distinct CDR3 sequences, roughly 12% seen once. The receptor was isolated from an adult who was a healthcare worker with PCR-confirmed SARS-CoV-2 infection or an uninfected control (not recorded which). Sample: whole blood. The rearrangement joins TRBV19 to TRBJ2-2; no firm D call. The CDR3 here is CASRAPTGELFF. CDR3 nucleotides: TGTGCCAGTAGAGCGCCGACCGGGGAGCTGTTTTTT.